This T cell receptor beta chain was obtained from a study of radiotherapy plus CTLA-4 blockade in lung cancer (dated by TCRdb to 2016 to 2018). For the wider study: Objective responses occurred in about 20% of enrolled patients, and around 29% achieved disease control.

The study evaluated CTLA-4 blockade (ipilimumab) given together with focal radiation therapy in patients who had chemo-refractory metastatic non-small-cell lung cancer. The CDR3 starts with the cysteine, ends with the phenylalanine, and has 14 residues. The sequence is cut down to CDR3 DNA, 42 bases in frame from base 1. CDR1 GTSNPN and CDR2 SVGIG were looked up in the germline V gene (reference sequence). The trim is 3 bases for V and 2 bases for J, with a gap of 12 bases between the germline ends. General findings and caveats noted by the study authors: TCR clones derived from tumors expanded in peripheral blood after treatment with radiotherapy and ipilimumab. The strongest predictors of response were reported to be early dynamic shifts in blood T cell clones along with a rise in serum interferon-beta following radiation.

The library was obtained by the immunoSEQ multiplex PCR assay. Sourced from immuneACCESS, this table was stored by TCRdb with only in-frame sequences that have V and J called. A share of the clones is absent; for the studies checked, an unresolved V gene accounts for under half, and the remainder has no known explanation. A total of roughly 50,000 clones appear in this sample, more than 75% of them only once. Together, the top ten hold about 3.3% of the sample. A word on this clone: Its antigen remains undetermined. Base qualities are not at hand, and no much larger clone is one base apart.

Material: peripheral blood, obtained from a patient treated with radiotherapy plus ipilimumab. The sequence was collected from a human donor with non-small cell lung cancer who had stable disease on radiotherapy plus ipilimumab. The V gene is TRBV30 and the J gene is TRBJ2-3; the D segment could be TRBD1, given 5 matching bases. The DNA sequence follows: TGTGCCTGGAGCCCCATCAGGGTCACAGATACGCAGTATTTT. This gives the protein CAWSPIRVTDTQYF. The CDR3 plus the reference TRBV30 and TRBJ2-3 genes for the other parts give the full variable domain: SQTIHQWPATLVQPVGSPLSLECTVEGTSNPNLYWYRQAAGRGLQLLFYSVGIGQISSEVPQNLSASRPQDRQFILSSKKLLLSDSGFYLCAWSPIRVTDTQYFGPGTRLTVL.